The sequence of this TCR beta chain was determined in a study of blood T cell repertoires in COVID-19. Across the study: Samples representing acute and convalescent COVID-19 were sourced from the United States, Italy and Spain.

In the study's own analysis: From reference gene primer amplification, estimates of nucleated cell counts were derived. The protocol was immunoSEQ multiplex PCR, while the TCRdb copy is restricted to in-frame clones and leaves out a portion. That table supplies the V and J calls and clone size; D and trimming were determined from the DNA. The sample lists approximately 140,000 clones, around 89% occurring once. This clone was detected once. The CDR3 runs to 14 residues. Germline loops: CDR1 MDHEN, CDR2 SYDVKM. With V trimmed by 2 bases and J by 6 bases, 3 bases remained unmatched. The sequence was obtained from a man between 18 and 29 years old with COVID-19, enrolled during active disease. The sample comprised peripheral blood. This chain uses TRBV28 with TRBJ2-2, with 7 positions matching TRBD1. The CDR3 is CASSLVTGSGELFF. The DNA of the CDR3 is TGTGCCAGCAGTTTAGTGACAGGGTCCGGGGAGCTGTTTTTT.